This TCR beta chain was sequenced during a study of blood T cell repertoires in COVID-19. Whole-study context: Spain, Italy and the United States supplied samples that represented acute and convalescent COVID-19. The cDNA or gDNA used as material had been derived from T cells, B-cell-depleted T cells, or PBMCs.

Authors' processing steps: By means of reference gene primer amplification, nucleated cell counts were estimated. Generated by immunoSEQ multiplex PCR, the TCRdb table keeps only in-frame clones and is missing some. The DNA was the basis for D and trimming; V, J and clone size are from that table. The profile shows almost 95,000 clones, about 70% of them singletons. Trimming removed 4 bases from V and 4 bases from J; junction bases left unmatched: 8. This CDR3 is built from 17 residues. The V gene's germline CDR1 is SGHVS and CDR2 FQNEAQ. Sequences were obtained from peripheral blood. The chain couples TRBV7-8 to TRBJ2-1; 12 nucleotides match TRBD2. This TCR was sampled from a woman in her sixties or seventies in a cohort sampled during active or convalescent COVID-19. CDR3 residues: CASSSRLAGAFYNEQFF. The CDR3 DNA follows: TGTGCCAGCAGCTCTCGACTAGCGGGGGCCTTTTACAATGAGCAGTTCTTC.